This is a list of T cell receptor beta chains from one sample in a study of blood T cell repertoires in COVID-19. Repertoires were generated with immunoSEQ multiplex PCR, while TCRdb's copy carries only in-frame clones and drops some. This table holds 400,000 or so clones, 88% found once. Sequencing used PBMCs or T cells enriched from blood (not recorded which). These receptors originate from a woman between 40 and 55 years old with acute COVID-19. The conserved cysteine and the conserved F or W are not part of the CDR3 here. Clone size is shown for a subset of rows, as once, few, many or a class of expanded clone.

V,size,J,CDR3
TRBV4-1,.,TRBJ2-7,ASSQGTGREQY
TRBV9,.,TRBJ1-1,ASSVGVGQPNTEAF
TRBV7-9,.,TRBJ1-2,ASSLSRQDYGYT
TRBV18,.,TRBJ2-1,ASSLTSGGPPYNEQF
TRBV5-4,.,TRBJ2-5,ASTLRGGGEETQY
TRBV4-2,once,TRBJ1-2,ASSQASYGYT
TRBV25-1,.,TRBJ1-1,ASSEFGGYTEAF
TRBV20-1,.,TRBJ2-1,SAGQWEEQF
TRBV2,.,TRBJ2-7,ASNRLGTGGEQY
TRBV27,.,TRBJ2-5,ASRYRDRPFETQY
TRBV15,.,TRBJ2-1,ATSRTSGDEQF
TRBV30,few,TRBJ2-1,AWSSPGLAGVEQF
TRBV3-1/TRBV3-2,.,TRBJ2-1,ASSQEEGINNEQF
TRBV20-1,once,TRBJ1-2,SASQGARYGYT
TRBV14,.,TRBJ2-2,ASGGLSWTGELF
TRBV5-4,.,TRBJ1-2,ASSLTGVNYGYT
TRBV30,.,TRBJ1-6,ACKPTGFYNSPLH
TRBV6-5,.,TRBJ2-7,ASSYTGVGSTYEQY
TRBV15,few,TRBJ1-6,ATSVRREGSPLH
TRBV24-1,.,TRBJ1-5,ATSDSDSNQPQH
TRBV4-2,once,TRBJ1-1,ASSHPDRLNTEAF
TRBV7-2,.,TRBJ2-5,ASSSVPERGY
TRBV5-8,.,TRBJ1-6,ASSVQENWTGPLH
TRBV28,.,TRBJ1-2,ASTPGQGTGGYT
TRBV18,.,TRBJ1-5,ASSPTGAVQPQH
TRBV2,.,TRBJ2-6,ASSAGRAGANVLT
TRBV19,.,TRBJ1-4,ASSSGGAAEEKLF
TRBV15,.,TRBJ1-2,ATSRETGAYGYT
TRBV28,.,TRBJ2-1,ASSLGVEQF